A single count supports the clone carrying this T cell receptor (beta chain). This CDR3 spans 13 amino acids. V was shortened by 6 bases and J by 4 bases, with 12 bases between the two germline ends. In germline, CDR1 is MNHEY, CDR2 SVGAGI. This sample was included in a study of blood T cell repertoires in COVID-19. The overall study: COVID-19 samples from acute and convalescent phases originated in the United States, Italy and Spain. Nucleic acid was either cDNA or gDNA, and it came from T cells, B-cell-depleted T cells, or PBMCs.

The authors' processing: It was from reference gene primer amplification that nucleated cell counts were estimated. TCRdb's table, derived via immunoSEQ multiplex PCR, lists solely in-frame clones and lacks some. D and trimming were read from the DNA, whereas the V and J calls and clone size are those reported in that table. The sample has fewer than 120,000 clones, more than 70% seen once. V is TRBV6-5 and J is TRBJ1-1, with D possibly matching TRBD1 (5 bases). Sequenced: peripheral blood. The sequence was collected from a woman aged 45-65 years with acute or convalescent COVID-19. The CDR3 DNA follows: TGTGCCAGCAGCATGGGGGGTGCCACTGAAGCTTTCTTT. Translated, it gives CASSMGGATEAFF.